This T cell receptor beta chain was sequenced during a study of T cells after yellow fever vaccination. This clonotype was recorded many times. V gave up 3 bases and J gave up 0 bases, with 10 bases separating them. The CDR3 runs to 14 residues. Germline CDR1 SGHRS, CDR2 YFSETQ. 5'RACE template switching generated TCR cDNA, adding a universal primer site and UMIs. Each CDR3 protein is one row after TCRdb ran MiXCR on the 5' RACE reads. Of under 300,000 distinct CDR3 sequences in the sample, 6.7% were seen once. The J gene is TRBJ2-7, the V gene TRBV5-1; D might be TRBD1 (6 bases). The sample consisted of CD4+ T cells sorted from PBMCs, taken on the day of the yellow fever booster vaccination. This receptor was taken from a man aged 25-40 years who received the YFV17D yellow fever vaccine. CDR3 sequence reads: CASSWTEYSYEQYF. CDR3 coding DNA: TGCGCCAGCAGCTGGACAGAATACTCCTACGAGCAGTACTTC.